This T cell receptor beta chain stems from a study of T cells after yellow fever vaccination. Across the whole study: SMART-Seq v4 Ultra Low Input prepared the low-cell-number fractions.

Each CDR3 protein gets one entry after TCRdb re-called the 5' RACE reads with MiXCR. The profile shows around 600,000 distinct CDR3 sequences, about 12% of them singletons. Overall study results and limits: Though weaker, the secondary response peaked faster, on day 5 versus 15.

This clonotype was found many times. What it recognizes is unknown. Specimen: PBMCs, collected on the day of the yellow fever booster vaccination. The receptor was derived from a man aged 25 to 45 who received the YFV17D yellow fever vaccine.

The CDR3 is CSAGTGGNSPLHF. Written as DNA, the CDR3 is TGCAGTGCCGGGACAGGGGGTAATTCACCCCTCCACTTT. The rearrangement links TRBV20-1 to TRBJ1-6; 11 bases align to TRBD1. Germline CDR1 is DFQATT and CDR2 is SNEGSKA (reference sequence). There are 13 residues in the CDR3. J gave up 6 bases and V 6 bases, and 1 base lay outside the gene matches.